This TCR beta chain appears in the sequencing data of a study of beta chain features in type 1 diabetes. Germline V lookup: CDR1 LGHNA, CDR2 YSLEER. The ends were cut back, 2 bases at V and 0 bases at J, with 5 bases in the middle. CDR3 length: 14 amino acids. Investigators reverse transcribed all isolated RNA, so they sequenced expressed TCRB transcripts. Assay used: immunoSEQ multiplex PCR; TCRdb lists only in-frame clones, some missing. The table includes about 900,000 clones, around a sixth detected once. This sequence originates from a woman aged 18-29 years in good health. The chain employs TRBV4-3 and TRBJ2-4, with D uncertain. Material for sequencing was naive CD4+ T cells from blood. The CDR3 nucleotides are TGCGCCAGCAGCCAAAGACGAGCCAAAAACATTCAGTACTTC. Its translation is CASSQRRAKNIQYF.